The clone carrying this T cell receptor beta chain appeared once. Antigen unknown. The data originate from a study of shared clonotypes between healthy human individuals. Generated by immunoSEQ multiplex PCR, the TCRdb table keeps only in-frame clones and is missing some. The table records around 1.9 million clones, just over 90% of them present only once. Naive CD8 cells, CD45RO-negative and positively selected for CCR7, excluded terminally differentiated effector memory CD45RA+ cells. Study-wide findings and caveats: Among non-shared clonotypes, generation probabilities were lower than among those shared by all four donors. Larger richness was generally estimated for naive than memory subsets.

Sequencing used naive CD8+ T cells from PBMCs. This clonotype originated in a young man in good health. Some clones in this sample may be carry-over from other donors' samples.

The CDR3 region is CASSLVVRGPNEQFF. CDR3 sequence (DNA): TGCGCCAGCAGCTTGGTGGTCAGGGGGCCCAATGAGCAGTTCTTC. The V call is TRBV5-1, the J call TRBJ2-1; 8 positions match TRBD1. The CDR3 is 15 amino acids. Trimming cost V 0 bases and J 6 bases; bases outside gene matches: 5. Germline V gene data show CDR1 as SGHRS and CDR2 as YFSETQ.